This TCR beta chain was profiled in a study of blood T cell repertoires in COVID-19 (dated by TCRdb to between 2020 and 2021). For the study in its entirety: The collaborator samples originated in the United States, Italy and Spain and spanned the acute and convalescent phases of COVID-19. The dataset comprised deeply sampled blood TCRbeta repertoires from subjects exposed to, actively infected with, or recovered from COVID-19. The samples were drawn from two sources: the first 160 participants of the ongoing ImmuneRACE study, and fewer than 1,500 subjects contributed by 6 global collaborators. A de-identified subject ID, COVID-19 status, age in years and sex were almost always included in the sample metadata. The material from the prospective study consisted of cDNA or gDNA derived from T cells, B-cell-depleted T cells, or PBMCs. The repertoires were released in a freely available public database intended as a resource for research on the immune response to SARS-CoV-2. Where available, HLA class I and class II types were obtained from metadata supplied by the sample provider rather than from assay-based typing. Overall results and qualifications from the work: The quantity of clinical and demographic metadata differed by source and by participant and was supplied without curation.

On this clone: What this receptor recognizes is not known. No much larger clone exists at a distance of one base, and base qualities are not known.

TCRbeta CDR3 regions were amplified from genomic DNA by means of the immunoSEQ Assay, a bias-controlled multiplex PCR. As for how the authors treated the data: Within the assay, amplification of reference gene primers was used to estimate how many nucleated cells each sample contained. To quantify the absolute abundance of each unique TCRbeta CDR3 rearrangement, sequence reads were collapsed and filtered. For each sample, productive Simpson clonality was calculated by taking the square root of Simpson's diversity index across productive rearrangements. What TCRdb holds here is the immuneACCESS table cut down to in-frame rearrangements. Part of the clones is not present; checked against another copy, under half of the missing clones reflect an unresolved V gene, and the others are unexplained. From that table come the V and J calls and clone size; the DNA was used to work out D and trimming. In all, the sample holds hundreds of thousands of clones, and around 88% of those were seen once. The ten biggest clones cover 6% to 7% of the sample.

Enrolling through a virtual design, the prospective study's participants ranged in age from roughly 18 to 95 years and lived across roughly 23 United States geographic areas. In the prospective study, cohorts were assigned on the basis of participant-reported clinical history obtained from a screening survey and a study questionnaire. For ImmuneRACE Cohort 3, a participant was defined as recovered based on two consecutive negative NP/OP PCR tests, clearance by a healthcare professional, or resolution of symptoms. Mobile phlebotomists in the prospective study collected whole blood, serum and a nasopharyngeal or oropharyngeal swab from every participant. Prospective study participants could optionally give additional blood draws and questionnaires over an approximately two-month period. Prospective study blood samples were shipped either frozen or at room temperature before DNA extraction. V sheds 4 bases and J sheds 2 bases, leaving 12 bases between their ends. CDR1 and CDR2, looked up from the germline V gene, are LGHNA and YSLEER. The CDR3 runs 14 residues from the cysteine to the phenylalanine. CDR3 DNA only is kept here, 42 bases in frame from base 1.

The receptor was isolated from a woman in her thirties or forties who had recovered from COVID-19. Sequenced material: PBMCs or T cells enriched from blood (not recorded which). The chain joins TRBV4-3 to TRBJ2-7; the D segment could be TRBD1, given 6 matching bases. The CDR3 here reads CASSPSTGTYEQYF. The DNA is TGCGCCAGCAGCCCCTCTACAGGGACCTACGAGCAGTACTTC.